This record concerns one T cell receptor beta chain sequence. The trim removed 4 bases at V and 4 bases at J, leaving 11 bases unmatched. In germline, CDR1 is SGHRS, CDR2 YFSETQ. The CDR3 loop spans 15 amino acids. The source of the sample is a study of blood T cell repertoires in COVID-19. For the study at large: The United States, Italy and Spain were the sources of the acute and convalescent COVID-19 samples.

In the original processing: From reference gene primer amplification, estimates of nucleated cell counts were derived. Generated by immunoSEQ multiplex PCR, the TCRdb table keeps only in-frame clones and is missing some. V and J calls plus clone size are reproduced from that table; the DNA served to infer D and trimming. This table holds 80,000 to 100,000 clones, around 85% found once. Sequenced input: peripheral blood. This sequence originates from a man aged 55 to 70 with acute or convalescent COVID-19. The chain links TRBV5-1 to TRBJ2-7; TRBD1 matches at 7 bases. The CDR3 reads CASSPRQGSPYEQYF. The CDR3 DNA sequence: TGCGCCAGCAGCCCCAGACAGGGATCCCCTTACGAGCAGTACTTC.